This TCR beta chain was identified during a study of cytomegalovirus exposure and HLA in healthy donors. Both 60 Vbeta primers and 13 Jbeta primers went into the PCR. Repertoires were generated with immunoSEQ multiplex PCR, while TCRdb's copy carries only in-frame clones and drops some. The data show under 200,000 clones, around 68% seen once. Broader study findings: As was reported, the HLA-A and HLA-B alleles of most subjects were accurately predicted from TCR beta sequences.

V trimming: 2 bases; J trimming: 14 bases; junction bases outside the gene matches: 12. Germline V gene data show CDR1 as SQVTM and CDR2 as ANQGSEA. CDR3 size: 13 residues. This clone appeared a few times. The antigen is unknown. The receptor's source is a woman aged 40-49 years in good health and CMV-seropositive. Sequenced input: PBMCs. The chain carries TRBV29-1 and TRBJ1-5, with 7 nucleotides matching TRBD1. Written as DNA, the CDR3 is TGCAGCGTTGAATTGTCGCCGGGACAGCCTAAGCATTTT. Its protein product is CSVELSPGQPKHF.